One and the same sample provided the 6 T cell receptor beta chains below, sequenced in a study of vaccination and CD4 T cells after COVID-19. These receptors have no known antigen. The study sequenced cultured CD4+ T cell DNA using the Oncomine TCR Beta short-read assay. TCRdb processed the PCR reads anew with MiXCR; each CDR3 protein has one entry. The data show 7,000 to 8,000 distinct CDR3 sequences, about 41% seen once. Specified treatment: approximately 11-day PBMC culture with coronavirus spike peptide pools or control peptides (ViraFEST assay). Gathering of the CD4+ T cells, from the unexposed donor, took place before the COVID-19 pandemic (2011-2018). Input material: CD4+ T cells from blood, cultured in vitro. The receptor source for this set is a human donor in good health.

This chain joins TRBV2 and TRBJ1-2; weak D call: TRBD1 (5 bases). The CDR3 contains 14 residues. With 7 bases removed from V and 5 bases from J, the gap between germline ends came to 17 bases. Germline CDR1 is SNHLY and CDR2 is FYNNEI. The CDR3 DNA reads TGTGCCAGCAACAACCTTCAGGGACGGTATGGCTACACCTTC. Translation gives CASNNLQGRYGYTF.

The rearrangement links TRBV2 to TRBJ2-5, with 11 positions matching TRBD1. J gave up 5 bases and V 6 bases, and 8 bases lay outside the gene matches. Germline CDR1 and CDR2: SNHLY and FYNNEI. The CDR3 length is 15 residues. The CDR3 nucleotides read TGTGCCAGCAGGGATAGGACAGGGGGCTGGGAGACCCAGTACTTC. It yields the protein CASRDRTGGWETQYF.

The V gene is TRBV5-4, the J gene TRBJ1-3; 8 positions agree with TRBD1. Trimming removed 4 bases from V and 0 bases from J; junction bases left unmatched: 3. The CDR3 is 15 amino acids. CDR1 and CDR2 (germline): SGHNT, YYREEE (reference sequence). The CDR3 loop reads CASSVTGGSGNTIYF. The DNA of the CDR3 is TGTGCCAGCAGCGTTACAGGGGGCTCTGGAAACACCATATATTTT.

The chain is built from TRBV19 and TRBJ2-1, with 12 bases fitting TRBD2. The ends lost 8 bases at V and 4 bases at J; junction bases unmatched: 9. Germline CDR1 is LNHDA and CDR2 is SQIVND (reference sequence). CDR3 length equals 16 residues. CDR3 loop: CASVPTSGSRYNEQFF. Here the CDR3 DNA reads TGTGCCAGTGTGCCGACTAGCGGGAGTCGATACAATGAGCAGTTCTTC. The full variable domain, rest sourced from reference TRBV19 and TRBJ2-1, is DGGITQSPKYLFRKEGQNVTLSCEQNLNHDAMYWYRQDPGQGLRLIYYSQIVNDFQKGDIAEGYSVSREKKESFPLTVTSAQKNPTAFYLCASVPTSGSRYNEQFFGPGTRLTVL.

The chain employs TRBV19 and TRBJ1-2, with no clear D. Germline V lookup: CDR1 LNHDA, CDR2 SQIVND (reference sequence). V lost 6 bases to trimming and J lost 2 bases, with 16 bases between them. CDR3 length equals 15 residues. CDR3 nucleotides: TGTGCCAGTAGATCTGAGGCCGAGGGAAACTATGGCTACACCTTC. As protein: CASRSEAEGNYGYTF.

This clonotype has a handful of counts. The chain links TRBV6-1 to TRBJ2-3; D is unresolved. V was pared by 7 bases and J by 3 bases, with 11 bases between. Germline CDR1 and CDR2: MNHNS and SASEGT. This CDR3 region has 13 residues. Here the CDR3 reads CASKISPTDTQYF. The CDR3 DNA reads as TGTGCCAGCAAAATTTCCCCGACAGATACGCAGTATTTT.